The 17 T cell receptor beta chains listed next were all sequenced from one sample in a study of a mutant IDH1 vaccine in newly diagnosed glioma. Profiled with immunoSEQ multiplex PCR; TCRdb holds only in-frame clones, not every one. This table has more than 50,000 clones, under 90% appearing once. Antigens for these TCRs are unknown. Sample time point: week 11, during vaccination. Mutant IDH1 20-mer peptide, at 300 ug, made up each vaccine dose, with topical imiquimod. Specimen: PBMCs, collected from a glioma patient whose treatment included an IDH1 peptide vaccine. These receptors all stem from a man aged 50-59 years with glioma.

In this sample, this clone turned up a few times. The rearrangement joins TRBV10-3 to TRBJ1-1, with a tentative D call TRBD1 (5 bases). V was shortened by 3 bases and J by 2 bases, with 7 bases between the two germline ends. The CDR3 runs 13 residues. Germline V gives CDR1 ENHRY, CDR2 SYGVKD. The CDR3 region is CAISDRVNTEAFF. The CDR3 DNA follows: TGTGCCATCAGTGACAGGGTTAACACTGAAGCTTTCTTT.

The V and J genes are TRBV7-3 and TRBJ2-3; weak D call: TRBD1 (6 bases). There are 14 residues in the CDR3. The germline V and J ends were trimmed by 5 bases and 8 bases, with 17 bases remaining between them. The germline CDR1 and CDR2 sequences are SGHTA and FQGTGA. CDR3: CASSPTSGAGTQYF. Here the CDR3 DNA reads TGTGCCAGCAGCCCCACCTCAGGGGCGGGTACGCAGTATTTT. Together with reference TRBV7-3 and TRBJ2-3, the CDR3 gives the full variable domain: GAGVSQTPSNKVTEKGKYVELRCDPISGHTALYWYRQSLGQGPEFLIYFQGTGAADDSGLPNDRFFAVRPEGSVSTLKIQRTERGDSAVYLCASSPTSGAGTQYFGPGTRLTVL.

DNA for the CDR3: TGCGCCAGCAGCTTAGGCACTGAAGCTTTCTTT. Encoded protein: CASSLGTEAFF. The chain links TRBV5-1 to TRBJ1-1; D not resolved. Germline V lookup: CDR1 SGHRS, CDR2 YFSETQ. V shed 2 bases and J shed 4 bases, with 3 bases lying between them. The length of the CDR3 is 11 residues.

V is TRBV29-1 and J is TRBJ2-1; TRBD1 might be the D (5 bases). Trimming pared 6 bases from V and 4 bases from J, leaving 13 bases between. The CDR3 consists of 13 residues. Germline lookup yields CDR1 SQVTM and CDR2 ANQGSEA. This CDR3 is CSVGKRGYNEQFF. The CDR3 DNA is TGCAGCGTGGGGAAAAGGGGTTACAATGAGCAGTTCTTC.

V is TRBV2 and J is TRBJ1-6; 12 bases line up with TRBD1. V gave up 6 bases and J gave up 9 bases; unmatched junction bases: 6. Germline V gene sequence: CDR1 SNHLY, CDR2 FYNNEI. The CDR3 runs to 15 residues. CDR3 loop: CASSPWGQGASPLHF. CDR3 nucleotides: TGTGCCAGCAGCCCTTGGGGACAGGGGGCTTCACCCCTCCACTTT.

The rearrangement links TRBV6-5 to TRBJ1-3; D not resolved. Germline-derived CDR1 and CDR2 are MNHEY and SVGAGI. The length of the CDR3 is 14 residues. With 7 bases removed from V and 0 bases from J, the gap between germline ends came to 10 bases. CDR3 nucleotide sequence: TGTGCCAGCACTCCATCGGGCTCTGGAAACACCATATATTTT. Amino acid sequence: CASTPSGSGNTIYF.

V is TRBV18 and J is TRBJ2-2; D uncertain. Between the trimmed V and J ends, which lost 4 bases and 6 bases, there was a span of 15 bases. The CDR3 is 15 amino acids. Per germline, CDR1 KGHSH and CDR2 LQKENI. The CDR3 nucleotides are TGTGCCAGCTCACGGCCAGGTGGGCTCTCCGGGGAGCTGTTTTTT. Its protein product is CASSRPGGLSGELFF.

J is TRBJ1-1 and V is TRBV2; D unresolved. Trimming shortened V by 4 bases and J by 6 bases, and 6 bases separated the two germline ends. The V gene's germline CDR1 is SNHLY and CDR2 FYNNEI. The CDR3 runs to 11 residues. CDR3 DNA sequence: TGTGCCAGCAGTGGTCTCGCTGAAGCTTTCTTT. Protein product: CASSGLAEAFF. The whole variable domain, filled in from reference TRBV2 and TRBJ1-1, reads EPEVTQTPSHQVTQMGQEVILRCVPISNHLYFYWYRQILGQKVEFLVSFYNNEISEKSEIFDDQFSVERPDGSNFTLKIRSTKLEDSAMYFCASSGLAEAFFGQGTRLTVV.

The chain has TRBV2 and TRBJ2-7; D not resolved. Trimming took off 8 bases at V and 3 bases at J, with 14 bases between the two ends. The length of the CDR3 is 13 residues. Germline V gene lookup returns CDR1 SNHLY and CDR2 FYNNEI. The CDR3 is CASHPQAHYEQYF. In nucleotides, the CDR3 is TGTGCCAGCCATCCCCAGGCCCACTACGAGCAGTACTTC.

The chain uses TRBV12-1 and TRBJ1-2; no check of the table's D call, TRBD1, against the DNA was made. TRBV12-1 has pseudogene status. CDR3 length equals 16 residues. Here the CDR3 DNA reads TGTGCCAGCAGCTTTTTTGGTGGGACATTGCCGCCTCTCTGCACCTTC. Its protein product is CASSFFGGTLPPLCTF.

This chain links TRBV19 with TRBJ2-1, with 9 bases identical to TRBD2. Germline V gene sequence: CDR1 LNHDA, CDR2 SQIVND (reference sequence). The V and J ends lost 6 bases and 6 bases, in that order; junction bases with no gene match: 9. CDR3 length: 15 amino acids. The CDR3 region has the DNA TGTGCCAGTAGGCGTAGCGGGAGCAAGCTCAATGAGCAGTTCTTC. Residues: CASRRSGSKLNEQFF.

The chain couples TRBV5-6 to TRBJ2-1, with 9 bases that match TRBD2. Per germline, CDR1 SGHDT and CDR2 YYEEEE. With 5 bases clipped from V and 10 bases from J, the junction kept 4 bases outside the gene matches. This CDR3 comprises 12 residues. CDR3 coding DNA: TGTGCCAGCAGGGGCGGGAGGGTAGAGCAGTTCTTC. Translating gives CASRGGRVEQFF.

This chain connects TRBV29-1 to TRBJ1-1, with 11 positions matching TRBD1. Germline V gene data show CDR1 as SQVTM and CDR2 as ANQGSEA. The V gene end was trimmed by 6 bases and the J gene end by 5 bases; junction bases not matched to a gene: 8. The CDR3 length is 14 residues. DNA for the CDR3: TGCAGCGTGAGGACAGGGGGCACGCGAACTGAAGCTTTCTTT. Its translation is CSVRTGGTRTEAFF.

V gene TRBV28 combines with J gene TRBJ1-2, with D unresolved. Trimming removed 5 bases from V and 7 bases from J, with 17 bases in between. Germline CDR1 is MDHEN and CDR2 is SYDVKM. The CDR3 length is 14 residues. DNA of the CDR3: TGTGCCAGCAGTGGAACCGGCCAGCGGAGTGGCTACACCTTC. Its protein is CASSGTGQRSGYTF.

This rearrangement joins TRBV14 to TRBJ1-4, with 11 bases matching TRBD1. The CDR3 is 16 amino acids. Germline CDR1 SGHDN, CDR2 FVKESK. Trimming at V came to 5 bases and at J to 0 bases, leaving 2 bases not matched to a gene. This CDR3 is CASSWTGGTTNEKLFF. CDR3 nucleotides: TGTGCCAGCAGCTGGACAGGGGGCACAACTAATGAAAAACTGTTTTTT.

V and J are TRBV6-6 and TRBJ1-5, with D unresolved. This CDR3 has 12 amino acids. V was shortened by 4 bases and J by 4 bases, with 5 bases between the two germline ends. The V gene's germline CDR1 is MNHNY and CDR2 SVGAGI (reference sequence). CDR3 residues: CASSSRNQPQHF. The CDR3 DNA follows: TGTGCCAGCAGTTCCCGTAATCAGCCCCAGCATTTT.

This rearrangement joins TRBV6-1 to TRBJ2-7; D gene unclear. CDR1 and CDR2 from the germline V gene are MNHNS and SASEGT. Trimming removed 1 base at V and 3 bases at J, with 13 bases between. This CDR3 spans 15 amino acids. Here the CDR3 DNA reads TGTGCCAGCAGTGAAGAGTCCCCAGCCTACTACGAGCAGTACTTC. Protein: CASSEESPAYYEQYF.